This TCR beta chain came from a study of T cell responses to AZD1222 COVID-19 vaccine. Looking at the study overall: Pooled samples include second doses given at about 4 or 12 weeks.

The CDR3 runs 14 residues. Looked up from germline, CDR1 is SGHAT and CDR2 is FQNNGV. V gave up 1 base and J gave up 5 bases, with 11 bases separating them. Study findings and constraints: Close to half of spike-specific TCRs reportedly recognize unmutated variant regions. Spike-specific TCR breadth rose after two AZD1222 doses, and depth rose as well. Repertoires were obtained solely post-peak T cell response.

Libraries were prepared by immunoSEQ multiplex PCR; TCRdb keeps only in-frame clonotypes and omits some of them. The sample holds about 120,000 clones, 80% to 90% seen once. This clone was detected many times. The antigen is not known. The sequence was collected from an adult in good health. The rearrangement links TRBV11-2 to TRBJ1-1; D is possibly TRBD1 (6 bases). Sequenced here: peripheral blood, sampled on day 0 of AZD1222 vaccination. The CDR3 region is CASSLGGARTEAFF. The CDR3 coding sequence is TGTGCCAGCAGCTTAGGGGGGGCGCGTACTGAAGCTTTCTTT.